These 30 T cell receptor beta chains came from one sample sequenced in a study of shared clonotypes between healthy human individuals. Sequencing used immunoSEQ multiplex PCR; TCRdb keeps in-frame clones, though not all of them. The data show approximately 330,000 clones, with around 79% seen just once and under 11% held by the top ten. The specimen sequenced was memory CD4+ T cells sorted from blood. The subset here: CD45RA-negative fraction. The source is a man aged 25 to 45 in good health.

V usage is TRBV25-1 and J usage is TRBJ2-1; TRBD1 aligns across 10 bases. In germline, CDR1 is MGHDK, CDR2 SYGVNS. V lost 4 bases and J lost 3; bases outside the gene matches: 6. CDR3 length: 16 residues. This CDR3 is CASSAPGTGVYNEQFF. The CDR3 DNA follows: TGTGCCAGCAGTGCCCCCGGGACAGGGGTCTACAATGAGCAGTTCTTC.

This clone was seen more than once but under ten times. This chain uses TRBV4-3 with TRBJ2-3; TRBD1 might be the D (6 bases). Germline CDR1 and CDR2: LGHNA and YSLEER. The CDR3 contains 17 residues. V lost 1 base and J lost 5, with 19 bases in between. The DNA for the CDR3 is TGCGCCAGCAGCCAAGGCCTATCAGCACAGGGCGGAGATACGCAGTATTTT. Amino acid sequence: CASSQGLSAQGGDTQYF.

The table lists this clone with a count of one. The chain combines TRBV6-1 with TRBJ2-3; D perhaps matches TRBD1 (6 bases). The CDR3 sequence is 11 residues long. The ends were cut back, 8 bases at V and 11 bases at J, with 14 bases in the middle. Germline V gene data show CDR1 as MNHNS and CDR2 as SASEGT. CDR3 nucleotides: TGTGCCAGCCTACTGGGGGCTAAGCAGTATTTT. It yields the protein CASLLGAKQYF.

This chain uses TRBV28 with TRBJ1-2, with TRBD1 matching 10 bases. The CDR3 contains 12 residues. Germline CDR1 and CDR2: MDHEN and SYDVKM. The CDR3 coding sequence is TGTGTGACCGGACAGGGGGAGAAAGGCTACACCTTC. This translates into CVTGQGEKGYTF.

V and J are TRBV7-2 and TRBJ2-4; D assignment may be TRBD1 or TRBD2 (5 bases each). This CDR3 contains 17 residues. Per germline, CDR1 SGHTA and CDR2 FQGNSA. Trimming shortened V by 2 bases and J by 5 bases, and 19 bases separated the two germline ends. CDR3 residues: CASSLLPGTTTENIQYF. The CDR3 DNA follows: TGTGCCAGCAGCTTACTCCCCGGGACCACTACGGAAAACATTCAGTACTTC.

This chain joins TRBV18 and TRBJ2-7; D is unclear. The CDR3 covers 13 residues. The ends were cut back, 2 bases at V and 4 bases at J, with 9 bases in the middle. Germline CDR1 is KGHSH and CDR2 is LQKENI. In nucleotides, the CDR3 is TGTGCCAGCTCACCATCCTTCCTATACGAGCAGTACTTC. This encodes CASSPSFLYEQYF. Full variable domain (missing parts from reference TRBV18 and TRBJ2-7): NAGVMQNPRHLVRRRGQEARLRCSPMKGHSHVYWYRQLPEEGLKFMVYLQKENIIDESGMPKERFSAEFPKEGPSILRIQQVVRGDSAAYFCASSPSFLYEQYFGPGTRLTVT.

The V call is TRBV7-2, the J call TRBJ2-5; tentatively, D is TRBD2 (5 bases). This CDR3 spans 16 amino acids. Germline-derived CDR1 and CDR2 are SGHTA and FQGNSA. The V gene lost 5 bases and the J gene lost 5 bases, with 21 bases spanning the gap. CDR3 DNA sequence: TGTGCCAGCAGCCCGACCGTGGCTATCCGCGGGGAGACCCAGTACTTC. Amino acids: CASSPTVAIRGETQYF.

V and J are TRBV6-6 and TRBJ1-3; TRBD1 is a possible D gene (6 bases). Germline V gives CDR1 MNHNY, CDR2 SVGAGI (reference sequence). CDR3 size: 15 residues. Between the trimmed V and J ends, which lost 7 bases and 0 bases, there was a span of 13 bases. The CDR3 loop is CASIPTGSSGNTIYF. CDR3 sequence (DNA): TGTGCCAGCATCCCCACAGGGTCCTCTGGAAACACCATATATTTT.

This rearrangement joins TRBV10-3 to TRBJ2-2; TRBD1 or TRBD2 may be the D gene (5 bases each). Germline V gives CDR1 ENHRY, CDR2 SYGVKD. This CDR3 spans 15 amino acids. The V gene lost 10 bases and the J gene lost 1 base, with 16 bases spanning the gap. CDR3 DNA: TGTGCCACCAGAACCGGGACCAGGAACACCGGGGAGCTGTTTTTT. This sequence encodes CATRTGTRNTGELFF.

The chain employs TRBV7-9 and TRBJ2-3; 9 positions agree with TRBD1. Germline assignment: CDR1 SEHNR and CDR2 FQNEAQ (reference sequence). The V segment lost 3 bases and the J segment 2 bases; nucleotides outside the gene matches: 6. The CDR3 contains 16 residues. The CDR3: CASSLGTGPLTDTQYF. The CDR3 DNA reads as TGTGCCAGCAGCTTGGGGACAGGGCCCCTCACAGATACGCAGTATTTT.

Many counts were recorded for this clone. The chain couples TRBV5-1 to TRBJ1-4, with D unresolved. V gave up 1 base and J gave up 5 bases, with 15 bases separating them. From germline, CDR1 is SGHRS and CDR2 YFSETQ. The CDR3 contains 16 residues. The CDR3 loop reads CASSLNGDLPNEKLFF. The CDR3 DNA reads as TGCGCCAGCAGCTTGAATGGGGATTTACCGAATGAAAAACTGTTTTTT.

In its sample, this clone was seen a few times. The chain has TRBV6-1 and TRBJ1-1; D perhaps matches TRBD1 (6 bases). The germline CDR1 and CDR2 sequences are MNHNS and SASEGT. V lost 8 bases, J lost 5 bases, and 18 bases lay in between. The CDR3 is 14 amino acids. CDR3 in DNA: TGTGCCAGCGGGTGGGGGCAGGGGAGGACTGAAGCTTTCTTT. Amino acids: CASGWGQGRTEAFF.

The chain carries TRBV27 and TRBJ2-3; D might be TRBD1 or TRBD2, each matching 5 bases. Germline CDR1 MNHEY, CDR2 SMNVEV (reference sequence). V dropped 5 bases and J dropped 5 bases, with 17 bases sitting between them. The CDR3 loop spans 15 amino acids. The DNA of the CDR3 is TGTGCCAGCAGTCCCAGACCGGGACGCCGAGATACGCAGTATTTT. Protein sequence: CASSPRPGRRDTQYF.

In this sample, this clone turned up many times. This sequence joins TRBV19 and TRBJ1-2, with D uncertain. V was trimmed by 6 bases and J by 1 base, leaving 18 bases between them. This CDR3 has 16 residues. CDR1 and CDR2 (germline): LNHDA, SQIVND (reference sequence). The CDR3 sequence is CASSPLRGRGNYGYTF. The CDR3 region has the DNA TGTGCCAGTAGCCCCTTACGTGGGCGCGGTAACTATGGCTACACCTTC.

This chain connects TRBV5-1 to TRBJ2-2, with 10 bases aligning to TRBD2. Germline CDR1 SGHRS, CDR2 YFSETQ. V was clipped by 0 bases and J by 8 bases; unmatched bases: 10. This CDR3 has 17 amino acids. The CDR3 sequence: CASSLASGRVYIGELFF. In nucleotides, the CDR3 is TGCGCCAGCAGCTTGGCTAGCGGGAGAGTTTATATTGGGGAGCTGTTTTTT.

This clone appeared a few times. The chain couples TRBV10-3 to TRBJ2-6; 7 nucleotides agree with TRBD1. V trimming: 4 bases; J trimming: 7 bases; junction bases outside the gene matches: 7. The germline V gene has CDR1 ENHRY and CDR2 SYGVKD. This CDR3 region has 15 residues. The CDR3 sequence is CAISAQGVGANVLTF. CDR3 coding DNA: TGTGCCATCAGTGCTCAGGGGGTGGGAGCCAACGTCCTGACTTTC.

This CDR3 is CASSLVSPQEDTQYF. DNA of the CDR3: TGTGCCAGCAGCTTAGTGTCACCCCAGGAAGATACGCAGTATTTT. The chain uses TRBV7-9 and TRBJ2-3; D unresolved. The CDR3 loop spans 15 amino acids. Germline V CDR1 and CDR2: SEHNR, FQNEAQ (reference sequence). Trimming stripped 1 base from V and 5 bases from J, with 13 bases between.

Only a few counts were recorded for this clone. The chain has TRBV5-8 and TRBJ1-4, with D possibly TRBD1 on 5 matching bases. Trimming pared 3 bases from V and 5 bases from J, leaving 14 bases between. Germline V gene lookup returns CDR1 SGHTS and CDR2 YDEGEE. This CDR3 has 15 residues. The CDR3 here is CASSSGAWGNEKLFF. In DNA form, the CDR3 reads TGTGCCAGCAGCTCCGGTGCGTGGGGGAATGAAAAACTGTTTTTT.

The chain uses TRBV7-8 and TRBJ1-1; tentative D call: TRBD1 (6 bases). The CDR3 length is 15 residues. The germline V gene encodes CDR1 SGHVS and CDR2 FQNEAQ. V was pared by 5 bases and J by 3 bases, with 16 bases between. CDR3 bases: TGTGCCAGCAGCGTAGGACAGTTATTTGACACTGAAGCTTTCTTT. It is translated as CASSVGQLFDTEAFF.

The V gene is TRBV7-2, the J gene TRBJ2-3; D possibly corresponds to TRBD2 (5 bases). Germline CDR1 is SGHTA and CDR2 is FQGNSA. The V end lost 2 bases, the J end lost 9 bases, and 12 bases lay between the germline ends. The CDR3 loop spans 13 amino acids. The CDR3 bases are TGTGCCAGCAGCTTAAGTATCGCGGGCACGCAGTATTTT. Translating gives CASSLSIAGTQYF.

This clone has only a few counts. The CDR3 nucleotides are TGTGCCAGCAGCACGCCGGGACTAGCGGGAAAGGACTACGAGCAGTACTTC. It yields the protein CASSTPGLAGKDYEQYF. The V and J genes are TRBV7-3 and TRBJ2-7, with 13 bases aligning to TRBD2. V shed 5 bases, J shed 3 bases, and the junction held 10 bases outside the gene matches. The CDR3 consists of 17 residues. Germline V lookup: CDR1 SGHTA, CDR2 FQGTGA.

V and J are TRBV4-3 and TRBJ2-1, with 9 bases that match TRBD2. V gave up 3 bases and J gave up 11 bases; unmatched junction bases: 5. CDR1 and CDR2 (germline): LGHNA, YSLEER. CDR3 length equals 13 residues. CDR3 coding DNA: TGCGCCAGCAGCCAGGGACTAGCAAATAAGCAGTTCTTC. Its protein product is CASSQGLANKQFF.

The J gene is TRBJ2-7, the V gene TRBV14, with 9 bases aligning to TRBD1. This CDR3 is built from 15 residues. Looked up from germline, CDR1 is SGHDN and CDR2 is FVKESK. V trimming: 5 bases; J trimming: 4 bases; junction bases outside the gene matches: 9. CDR3 bases: TGTGCCAGCAGCACTAGAACAGGGGGCAAGTACGAGCAGTACTTC. Encoded protein: CASSTRTGGKYEQYF.

The V gene is TRBV5-4, the J gene TRBJ2-2, with 8 bases matching TRBD1. Germline V CDR1 and CDR2: SGHNT, YYREEE (reference sequence). CDR3 length: 16 residues. The trim removed 4 bases at V and 1 base at J, leaving 6 bases unmatched. As DNA, the CDR3 is TGTGCCAGCAGCGGCCAGGGGACAGGGAACACCGGGGAGCTGTTTTTT. Its translation: CASSGQGTGNTGELFF.

This clone was seen a handful of times. The rearrangement links TRBV25-1 to TRBJ1-4, with TRBD1 identical over 7 bases. The CDR3 has 18 residues. With 2 bases clipped from V and 2 bases from J, the junction kept 11 bases outside the gene matches. Germline CDR1 MGHDK, CDR2 SYGVNS. The CDR3 nucleotides are TGTGCCAGCAGTGAAACCACAGGGGCAGCAGCTACTAATGAAAAACTGTTTTTT. Translated, it gives CASSETTGAAATNEKLFF.

This clone was counted only a few times. The chain joins TRBV14 to TRBJ1-1, with 8 bases matching TRBD1. Trimming took 4 bases from V and 1 from J; bases not matched to a gene: 8. The CDR3 has 16 amino acids. Germline V gives CDR1 SGHDN, CDR2 FVKESK. The CDR3 loop reads CASSPIDRGWNTEAFF. CDR3 sequence (DNA): TGTGCCAGCAGCCCCATTGACAGGGGCTGGAACACTGAAGCTTTCTTT.

This clone has a single count. V gene TRBV27 combines with J gene TRBJ2-1; TRBD2 matches at 10 bases. Germline V gene data show CDR1 as MNHEY and CDR2 as SMNVEV (reference sequence). The CDR3 totals 14 residues. The V gene end was trimmed by 5 bases and the J gene end by 10 bases; junction bases not matched to a gene: 8. CDR3 sequence reads: CASSPRLAGDEQFF. The CDR3 DNA reads as TGTGCCAGCAGTCCCCGGCTAGCGGGAGACGAGCAGTTCTTC.

The chain combines TRBV5-6 with TRBJ2-1; 8 bases match TRBD2. Germline CDR1 and CDR2: SGHDT and YYEEEE. V gave up 4 bases and J gave up 1 base; unmatched junction bases: 7. The CDR3 length is 16 residues. The CDR3 loop is CASSLGLVKSYNEQFF. CDR3 coding DNA: TGTGCCAGCAGCCTGGGACTAGTTAAATCCTACAATGAGCAGTTCTTC.

CDR3 sequence reads: CASSIVGGSSYEQYF. For the CDR3, the DNA is TGTGCCAGTAGTATAGTCGGAGGAAGCTCCTACGAGCAGTACTTC. The rearrangement joins TRBV19 to TRBJ2-7; a possible D gene is TRBD2 (5 bases). The germline V and J ends were trimmed by 1 base and 0 bases, with 10 bases remaining between them. Per germline, CDR1 LNHDA and CDR2 SQIVND (reference sequence). This CDR3 region has 15 residues.

The rearrangement uses TRBV4-3 and TRBJ2-2; D is undetermined. Germline V gene sequence: CDR1 LGHNA, CDR2 YSLEER. This CDR3 contains 15 residues. The V end was cut by 4 bases, the J end by 6 bases, with 15 bases between. The CDR3 nucleotides are TGCGCCAGCAGCCGAAAAGGCCTGGTCGCCGGGGAGCTGTTTTTT. Its translation: CASSRKGLVAGELFF.